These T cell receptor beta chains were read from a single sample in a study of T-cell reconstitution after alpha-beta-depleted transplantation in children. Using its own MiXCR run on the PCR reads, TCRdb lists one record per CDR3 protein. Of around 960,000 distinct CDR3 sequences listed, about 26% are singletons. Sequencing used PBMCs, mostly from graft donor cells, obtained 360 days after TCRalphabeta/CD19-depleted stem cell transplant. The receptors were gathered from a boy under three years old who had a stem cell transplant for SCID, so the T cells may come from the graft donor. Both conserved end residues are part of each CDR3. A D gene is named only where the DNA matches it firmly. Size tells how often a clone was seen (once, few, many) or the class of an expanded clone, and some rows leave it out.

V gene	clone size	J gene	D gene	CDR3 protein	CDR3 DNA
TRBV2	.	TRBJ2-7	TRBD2	CASVPGTSIRLDEQYF	TGTGCCAGCGTCCCCGGGACTAGCATACGACTAGACGAGCAGTACTTC
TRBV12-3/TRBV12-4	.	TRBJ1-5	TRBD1	CASSLAGGQGWQPQHF	TGTGCCAGCAGTTTAGCGGGGGGACAGGGGTGGCAGCCCCAGCATTTT
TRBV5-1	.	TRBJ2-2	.	CASSLMTGNTGELFF	TGCGCCAGCAGCTTGATGACAGGGAACACCGGGGAGCTGTTTTTT
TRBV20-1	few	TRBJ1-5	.	CSARGDPYSNQPQHF	TGCAGTGCTAGAGGGGACCCCTATAGCAATCAGCCCCAGCATTTT
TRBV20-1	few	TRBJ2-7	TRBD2	CSARVSGLEDYEQYF	TGCAGTGCTAGAGTGTCGGGACTAGAGGACTACGAGCAGTACTTC
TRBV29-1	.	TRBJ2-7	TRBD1	CSVVGQGHYEQYF	TGCAGCGTTGTGGGACAGGGGCACTACGAGCAGTACTTC
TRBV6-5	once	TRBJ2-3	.	CASSSWGGGTDTQYF	TGTGCCAGCAGTTCATGGGGTGGAGGCACAGATACGCAGTATTTT
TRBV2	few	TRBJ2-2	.	CASEKGGTGELFF	TGTGCCAGCGAGAAGGGTGGGACCGGGGAGCTGTTTTTT
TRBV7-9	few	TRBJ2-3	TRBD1	CASTLTGANTDTQYF	TGTGCCAGCACCCTGACAGGGGCGAACACAGATACGCAGTATTTT
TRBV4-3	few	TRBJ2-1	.	CASSQDSTVISSYNEQFF	TGCGCCAGCAGCCAGGATTCGACAGTGATCAGCTCCTACAATGAGCAGTTCTTC
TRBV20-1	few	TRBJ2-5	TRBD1	CSAKGTGGGETQYF	TGCAGTGCAAAAGGGACAGGGGGCGGGGAGACCCAGTACTTC
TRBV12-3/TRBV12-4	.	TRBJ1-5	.	CASSLPSQPQHF	TGTGCCAGCAGTTTACCCAGTCAGCCCCAGCATTTT
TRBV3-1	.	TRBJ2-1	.	CASSQKVGPVRAEQFF	TGTGCCAGCAGCCAAAAAGTGGGTCCGGTAAGGGCTGAGCAGTTCTTC
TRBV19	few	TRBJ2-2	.	CASSIGPPTFTGELFF	TGTGCCAGTAGTATAGGGCCCCCGACCTTCACCGGGGAGCTGTTTTTT